These 15 T cell receptor beta chains were all obtained from the same sample, sequenced in a study of blood T cell repertoires in COVID-19. Assay used: immunoSEQ multiplex PCR; TCRdb lists only in-frame clones, some missing. This sample has about 170,000 clones; roughly 84% occur once, and the top ten carry about 6.9%. What was sequenced was peripheral blood. The receptors originated from a man aged 80 or over with COVID-19, enrolled during active disease.

The chain uses TRBV18 and TRBJ1-4, with TRBD1 matching 11 bases. The junction had 10 bases not matched to a gene; V was cut back by 3 bases and J by 7 bases. CDR1 and CDR2 (germline): KGHSH, LQKENI. This CDR3 spans 17 amino acids. This CDR3 reads CASSPDRGRDTSEKLFF. The CDR3 nucleotides read TGTGCCAGCTCACCGGACAGGGGGCGCGATACGAGTGAAAAACTGTTTTTT.

The chain joins TRBV7-9 to TRBJ1-5; D not certain. This CDR3 has 13 residues. The germline V gene has CDR1 SEHNR and CDR2 FQNEAQ (reference sequence). Trimming stripped 1 base from V and 4 bases from J, with 5 bases between. CDR3 in amino acids: CASSLGANQPQHF. The CDR3 DNA follows: TGTGCCAGCAGCTTAGGGGCTAATCAGCCCCAGCATTTT.

This clone appeared a single time. The chain employs TRBV3-1 (or the pseudogene TRBV3-2) and TRBJ1-4; 9 bases match TRBD1. V dropped 6 bases and J dropped 7; count of bases not matched to a gene: 9. Per the germline V gene, CDR1 is LGHDT and CDR2 is YNNKEL (reference sequence). This CDR3 comprises 15 residues. The CDR3 nucleotides are TGTGCCAGCAGTCACCCGGGACAGGGCACTGAAAAACTGTTTTTT. This sequence encodes CASSHPGQGTEKLFF.

V usage is TRBV2 and J usage is TRBJ1-3; no reliable D call. Between the trimmed V and J ends, which lost 5 bases and 3 bases, there was a span of 11 bases. Germline V gene sequence: CDR1 SNHLY, CDR2 FYNNEI. CDR3 length: 14 residues. The CDR3 spells CASSREGLGNTIYF. The CDR3 DNA sequence: TGTGCCAGCAGTCGCGAGGGCCTTGGAAACACCATATATTTT.

V usage is TRBV4-2 and J usage is TRBJ1-1, with 7 bases identical to TRBD1. Germline lookup yields CDR1 LGHNA and CDR2 YNFKEQ. The CDR3 runs 15 residues. J gave up 2 bases and V 1 base, and 4 bases lay outside the gene matches. CDR3 sequence reads: CASSQGDRVNTEAFF. DNA for the CDR3: TGTGCCAGCAGCCAAGGCGACAGGGTAAACACTGAAGCTTTCTTT.

The table lists this clone with a few counts. The V call is TRBV7-2, the J call TRBJ1-2; 7 bases match TRBD1. Germline CDR1 is SGHTA and CDR2 is FQGNSA. The CDR3 contains 14 residues. The J segment lost 2 bases and the V segment lost 5 bases, leaving 5 bases of the junction unmatched. The CDR3 DNA sequence: TGTGCCAGCAGCCCAGGGGGGAGAAACTATGGCTACACCTTC. Encoded protein: CASSPGGRNYGYTF.

The table lists this clone with a few counts. This CDR3 is also generated by other DNA sequences in the sample. The V gene is TRBV4-3, the J gene TRBJ1-3; TRBD1 might be the D (5 bases). The CDR3 spans 15 residues. The V gene's germline CDR1 is LGHNA and CDR2 YSLEER. V was clipped by 0 bases and J by 0 bases, with 6 bases between them. This CDR3 reads CASSQDRVSGNTIYF. CDR3 sequence (DNA): TGCGCCAGCAGCCAAGACAGGGTCTCTGGAAACACCATATATTTT.

V is TRBV19 and J is TRBJ1-2; possibly TRBD1 for D (6 bases). The CDR3 contains 14 residues. The V gene's germline CDR1 is LNHDA and CDR2 SQIVND (reference sequence). With 6 bases removed from V and 7 bases from J, the gap between germline ends came to 18 bases. CDR3 bases: TGTGCCAGTAGGGGGGCAGGGGCAACTCTTGGCTACACCTTC. It specifies CASRGAGATLGYTF. Complete variable domain (other parts from reference TRBV19 and TRBJ1-2): DGGITQSPKYLFRKEGQNVTLSCEQNLNHDAMYWYRQDPGQGLRLIYYSQIVNDFQKGDIAEGYSVSREKKESFPLTVTSAQKNPTAFYLCASRGAGATLGYTFGSGTRLTVV.

There are a few counts of this clone. The genes are TRBV6-2 or TRBV6-3 and TRBJ2-5; tentatively, D is TRBD2 (5 bases). Germline values: CDR1 MNHEY, CDR2 SVGEGT. The CDR3 consists of 12 residues. Trimming stripped 2 bases from V and 5 bases from J, with 6 bases between. This CDR3 is CASSYGLETQYF. CDR3 in DNA: TGTGCCAGCAGTTACGGACTTGAGACCCAGTACTTC.

For the CDR3, the DNA is TGTGCCAGCAGCGCTGGGGGCGCGGATTATGGCTACACCTTC. It encodes CASSAGGADYGYTF. J is TRBJ1-2 and V is TRBV9, with D perhaps matching TRBD1 (6 bases). The CDR3 runs 14 residues. V lost 3 bases to trimming and J lost 5 bases, with 14 bases between them. The germline V gene encodes CDR1 SGDLS and CDR2 YYNGEE.

This chain uses TRBV3-1 (or the pseudogene TRBV3-2) with TRBJ1-1; 7 nucleotides agree with TRBD1. The J segment lost 4 bases and the V segment lost 4 bases, leaving 6 bases of the junction unmatched. The CDR3 length is 14 residues. Germline V gives CDR1 LGHDT, CDR2 YNNKEL (reference sequence). This chain's CDR3 is CASSPSRGSTEAFF. CDR3 nucleotide sequence: TGTGCCAGCAGCCCCAGCAGGGGGAGCACTGAAGCTTTCTTT.

The chain combines TRBV7-3 with TRBJ2-2; TRBD2 matches at 9 bases. With V trimmed by 2 bases and J by 4 bases, 2 bases remained unmatched. Germline values: CDR1 SGHTA, CDR2 FQGTGA. This CDR3 region has 15 residues. The CDR3 coding sequence is TGTGCCAGCAGCTTAGTACTAGCGGGCACCGGGGAGCTGTTTTTT. Amino acids: CASSLVLAGTGELFF. Using reference TRBV7-3 and TRBJ2-2 for the parts outside the CDR3, the full variable domain is GAGVSQTPSNKVTEKGKYVELRCDPISGHTALYWYRQSLGQGPEFLIYFQGTGAADDSGLPNDRFFAVRPEGSVSTLKIQRTERGDSAVYLCASSLVLAGTGELFFGEGSRLTVL.

This clone appeared a single time. The chain joins TRBV19 to TRBJ1-6; D not resolved. V shed 2 bases and J shed 7 bases, with 12 bases lying between them. This CDR3 spans 15 amino acids. CDR1 is LNHDA, CDR2 SQIVND, per germline (reference sequence). CDR3 coding DNA: TGTGCCAGTAGTATATCCGGGGAGGGAAATTCACCCCTCCACTTT. Amino acids: CASSISGEGNSPLHF.

This chain connects TRBV29-1 to TRBJ2-5, with a possible D match to TRBD2 (5 bases). The germline V and J ends were trimmed by 7 bases and 5 bases, with 17 bases remaining between them. The CDR3 length is 13 residues. CDR1 is SQVTM and CDR2 is ANQGSEA in the germline V gene. Here the CDR3 DNA reads TGCAGCGCCCGGGATCCCGCTGGGGAGACCCAGTACTTC. Amino acids: CSARDPAGETQYF.

V usage is TRBV5-8 and J usage is TRBJ1-1; D gene uncertain. The germline V gene has CDR1 SGHTS and CDR2 YDEGEE. V lost 1 base to trimming and J lost 8 bases, with 18 bases between them. This CDR3 has 15 amino acids. The CDR3 here is CASSLTGIGSHEAFF. The CDR3 DNA sequence: TGTGCCAGCAGCTTGACCGGGATCGGTTCCCACGAAGCTTTCTTT.